Below, 17 T cell receptor beta chains from the same sample are listed, as sequenced in a study of T cell repertoires in cytomegalovirus infection. Antigens for these TCRs are unknown. TCRdb reprocessed the reads via MiXCR and lists one record per CDR3 protein. The data contain approximately 110,000 distinct CDR3 sequences, 30% to 35% of them seen just once; the ten biggest clones take up 35% to 50%. The source was CD8+ T cells from cultured PBMCs, collected from culture after CMV antigen stimulation. Source of these receptors: a human donor in good health (CMV status not recorded). Some clones in this sample may be carry-over from other donors' samples.

The sample holds many counts of this clonotype. The chain links TRBV7-8 to TRBJ2-1; D is unclear. The CDR3 has 11 residues. CDR1 is SGHVS and CDR2 is FQNEAQ in the germline V gene. Trimming took off 5 bases at V and 9 bases at J, with 8 bases between the two ends. The CDR3 is CASSPAIEQFF. The DNA of the CDR3 is TGTGCCAGCAGCCCCGCCATTGAGCAGTTCTTC.

This sequence joins TRBV2 and TRBJ1-2; D unclear. Trimming cost V 5 bases and J 1 base, with 14 bases left between them. The CDR3 length is 15 residues. Germline values: CDR1 SNHLY, CDR2 FYNNEI. CDR3 nucleotide sequence: TGTGCCAGCAGTCGGGCCCGGGCCTTTAACTATGGCTACACCTTC. It is translated as CASSRARAFNYGYTF. Full variable domain (rest looked up from reference TRBV2 and TRBJ1-2): EPEVTQTPSHQVTQMGQEVILRCVPISNHLYFYWYRQILGQKVEFLVSFYNNEISEKSEIFDDQFSVERPDGSNFTLKIRSTKLEDSAMYFCASSRARAFNYGYTFGSGTRLTVV.

The CDR3 DNA reads TGTGCCATCTGGAATGAAGAGACCCAGTACTTC. Translation gives CAIWNEETQYF. V is TRBV7-1 and J is TRBJ2-5; D is ambiguous. TRBV7-1 has ORF status, its function being uncertain. The CDR3 consists of 11 residues. V was clipped by 10 bases and J by 3 bases, with 9 bases between them.

The chain recombines TRBV28 with TRBJ2-1, with TRBD2 matching over 11 bases. There are 16 residues in the CDR3. The junction had 8 bases not matched to a gene; V was cut back by 6 bases and J by 4 bases. Germline V gives CDR1 MDHEN, CDR2 SYDVKM. The CDR3 loop is CASRQTSGGPYNEQFF. The CDR3 region has the DNA TGTGCCAGCAGGCAAACTAGCGGGGGTCCATACAATGAGCAGTTCTTC.

The genes are TRBV25-1 and TRBJ2-1; a weak D match, TRBD2 (6 bases). The CDR3 is 19 residues long. Germline-derived CDR1 and CDR2 are MGHDK and SYGVNS. The V and J ends lost 2 bases and 2 bases respectively, with 22 bases between them. CDR3 DNA sequence: TGTGCCAGCAGTGAAGGGGTGCGGGACGTGCCGAGGACCTACAATGAGCAGTTCTTC. Translating it yields CASSEGVRDVPRTYNEQFF.

In its sample, this clonotype was seen a few times. This chain connects TRBV7-6 to TRBJ2-6; 7 bases line up with TRBD1. There are 16 residues in the CDR3. J gave up 6 bases and V 5 bases, and 10 bases lay outside the gene matches. Germline CDR1 SGHVS, CDR2 FNYEAQ. The DNA of the CDR3 is TGTGCCAGCAGCGGGGACAGTCCCTTGGAGGCCAACGTCCTGACTTTC. This translates into CASSGDSPLEANVLTF.

This clonotype counts as large. J is TRBJ2-1 and V is TRBV28, with D unclear. The V end was cut by 2 bases, the J end by 0 bases, with 11 bases between. The CDR3 runs 16 residues. Germline V gene lookup returns CDR1 MDHEN and CDR2 SYDVKM. The CDR3 protein is CASSLEALSSYNEQFF. In nucleotides, the CDR3 is TGTGCCAGCAGTTTAGAGGCCTTGAGCTCCTACAATGAGCAGTTCTTC.

This clonotype has a handful of counts. The DNA for the CDR3 is TGTGCCAGCAGCTTAATTAGCCAGGGAAAAGAGACCCAGTACTTC. It codes for CASSLISQGKETQYF. The V and J genes are TRBV7-9 and TRBJ2-5; a possible D gene is TRBD1 (5 bases). The germline V and J ends were trimmed by 2 bases and 3 bases, with 13 bases remaining between them. Germline assignment: CDR1 SEHNR and CDR2 FQNEAQ (reference sequence). This CDR3 contains 15 residues.

The V call is TRBV20-1, the J call TRBJ1-2; D gene ambiguous. The CDR3 is 12 amino acids. Trimming shortened V by 0 bases and J by 0 bases, and 2 bases separated the two germline ends. CDR1 is DFQATT, CDR2 SNEGSKA, per germline (reference sequence). The CDR3 DNA reads TGCAGTGCTAGAGAGACTAACTATGGCTACACCTTC. Residues: CSARETNYGYTF.

This clonotype was seen more than once but under ten times. The V and J genes are TRBV5-1 and TRBJ2-3; 7 nucleotides agree with TRBD2. The germline gives CDR1 SGHRS, CDR2 YFSETQ. V lost 2 bases to trimming and J lost 0 bases; unmatched junction nucleotides: 3. This CDR3 is 15 amino acids long. The DNA for the CDR3 is TGCGCCAGCAGCTTTGGCGGGGGAAGCACAGATACGCAGTATTTT. Amino acids: CASSFGGGSTDTQYF.

This clonotype was detected only a few times. The junction and the germline gene differ at one end; a read error may be behind it. The chain recombines TRBV7-7 with TRBJ2-2, with D uncertain. Germline assignment: CDR1 SSHAT and CDR2 FNYEAQ (reference sequence). The CDR3 sequence is 16 residues long. The CDR3 nucleotides read TGTGCTAGCAGCCTCCGCCGGCCAGATAACACCGGGGAGCTGTTTTTT. Translation: CASSLRRPDNTGELFF. Combining the CDR3 with reference TRBV7-7 and TRBJ2-2 gives the whole variable domain GAGVSQSPRYKVTKRGQDVTLRCDPISSHATLYWYQQALGQGPEFLTYFNYEAQPDKSGLPSDRFSAERPEGSISTLTIQRTEQRDSAMYRCASSLRRPDNTGELFFGEGSRLTVL.

The rearrangement links TRBV7-9 to TRBJ2-7; 7 bases align to TRBD2. Germline CDR1 and CDR2: SEHNR and FQNEAQ (reference sequence). J gave up 6 bases and V 3 bases, and 5 bases lay outside the gene matches. The CDR3 sequence is 13 residues long. Here the CDR3 reads CASSLPAGVEQYF. Here the CDR3 DNA reads TGTGCCAGCAGCTTGCCCGCGGGGGTCGAGCAGTACTTC.

The genes are TRBV7-6 and TRBJ2-2; possibly TRBD1 for D (6 bases). The V gene's germline CDR1 is SGHVS and CDR2 FNYEAQ. The CDR3 has 16 residues. V lost 2 bases to trimming and J lost 4 bases, with 14 bases between them. The CDR3 is CASSLLGAETTGELFF. Here the CDR3 DNA reads TGTGCCAGCAGCTTATTGGGGGCCGAGACCACCGGGGAGCTGTTTTTT.

This chain joins TRBV4-1 and TRBJ2-5; D ambiguous. The V and J ends lost 4 bases and 2 bases respectively, with 11 bases between them. CDR1 is MGHRA, CDR2 YSYEKL, per germline. The CDR3 sequence is 14 residues long. DNA of the CDR3: TGCGCCAGCAGCCGGCGTAGGCTACAAGAGACCCAGTACTTC. This sequence encodes CASSRRRLQETQYF.

The V gene is TRBV12-3 or TRBV12-4, the J gene TRBJ2-3; D unclear. CDR3 length: 13 amino acids. V lost 3 bases and J lost 2, with 6 bases in between. CDR3 sequence: CASSFGLTDTQYF. In DNA, the CDR3 is TGTGCCAGCAGTTTTGGCCTCACAGATACGCAGTATTTT.

This clonotype was detected only a few times. The chain carries TRBV2 and TRBJ2-7; D tentatively fits TRBD1 or TRBD2 (5 bases each). CDR1 and CDR2 (germline): SNHLY, FYNNEI. This CDR3 spans 13 amino acids. V was shortened by 7 bases and J by 4 bases, with 14 bases between the two germline ends. The CDR3 nucleotides read TGTGCCAGCACCGAGGGGTCGGGATACGAGCAGTACTTC. This sequence encodes CASTEGSGYEQYF.

This chain links TRBV18 with TRBJ1-1; TRBD1 aligns across 8 bases. Per germline, CDR1 KGHSH and CDR2 LQKENI. This CDR3 region has 17 residues. V dropped 2 bases and J dropped 0; count of bases not matched to a gene: 8. The CDR3 sequence is CASSPSADRDVNTEAFF. In nucleotides, the CDR3 is TGTGCCAGCTCACCATCCGCGGACAGGGACGTGAACACTGAAGCTTTCTTT.